Listed here are 13 T cell receptor beta chains from one sample, sequenced in a study of blood T cell repertoires in COVID-19. This table comes from immunoSEQ multiplex PCR, and its TCRdb copy is limited to in-frame clones, with some not included. This sample yields hundreds of thousands of clones, of which approximately 85% are seen a single time; 4% to 6% belongs to the top ten. The specimen was peripheral blood. Receptors originate from a man in his fifties or sixties with active or convalescent COVID-19.

This chain connects TRBV24-1 to TRBJ1-4, with D possibly matching TRBD1 (5 bases). V was cut by 7 bases and J by 8 bases, with 13 bases left in between. There are 13 residues in the CDR3. CDR1 is KGHDR and CDR2 is SFDVKD in the germline V gene. The CDR3 sequence is CATSRGAGEKLFF. The CDR3 DNA is TGTGCCACCAGCCGTGGGGCCGGAGAAAAACTGTTTTTT.

This clone has ten or more counts. The rearrangement links TRBV7-2 to TRBJ2-7; 14 positions agree with TRBD2. Germline loops: CDR1 SGHTA, CDR2 FQGNSA. CDR3 length: 15 residues. V was clipped by 4 bases and J by 5 bases; unmatched bases: 4. DNA for the CDR3: TGTGCCAGCAGCTCGGGACTAGCGGGAGCCCACGAGCAGTACTTC. This sequence encodes CASSSGLAGAHEQYF.

The chain couples TRBV27 to TRBJ2-3; no clear D. CDR1 is MNHEY and CDR2 is SMNVEV in the germline V gene (reference sequence). The CDR3 runs to 13 residues. V was shortened by 2 bases and J by 2 bases, with 5 bases between the two germline ends. The DNA of the CDR3 is TGTGCCAGCAGTTTAGAACACACAGATACGCAGTATTTT. This encodes CASSLEHTDTQYF.

The V and J genes are TRBV11-1 and TRBJ2-7; 9 bases are shared with TRBD1. V lost 5 bases, J lost 3 bases, and 5 bases stayed unmatched. Germline-derived CDR1 and CDR2 are SGHAT and FQDESV (reference sequence). The CDR3 covers 14 residues. CDR3 region: CASSLPGQGYEQYF. Here the CDR3 DNA reads TGTGCCAGCAGCCTTCCGGGACAGGGCTACGAGCAGTACTTC.

CDR3 nucleotide sequence: TGCGCCAGCAGCTTGGGAGGCGCGAGCACCGGGGAGCTGTTTTTT. Its translation is CASSLGGASTGELFF. The V and J genes are TRBV5-1 and TRBJ2-2; D is undetermined. Trimming stripped 0 bases from V and 4 bases from J, with 10 bases between. The CDR3 loop spans 15 amino acids. CDR1 and CDR2 (germline): SGHRS, YFSETQ.

The chain carries TRBV5-6 and TRBJ2-5; D gene uncertain. CDR3 length: 13 amino acids. Germline CDR1 reads SGHDT; CDR2 reads YYEEEE. Deletions cut 2 bases from V and 6 bases from J, with 11 bases between. The CDR3 reads CASSFTAEKTQYF. The CDR3 coding sequence is TGTGCCAGCAGCTTCACAGCAGAGAAGACCCAGTACTTC.

The chain recombines TRBV28 with TRBJ2-7, with TRBD2 identical over 9 bases. There are 16 residues in the CDR3. Germline V gene lookup returns CDR1 MDHEN and CDR2 SYDVKM. Trimming at V came to 4 bases and at J to 2 bases, leaving 9 bases not matched to a gene. The CDR3 loop is CASSSRGSGSPYEQYF. The CDR3 bases are TGTGCCAGCAGTTCCCGGGGTAGCGGGAGCCCCTACGAGCAGTACTTC.

The V call is TRBV7-8, the J call TRBJ2-5; 7 nucleotides line up with TRBD1. This CDR3 has 14 amino acids. CDR1 and CDR2 (germline): SGHVS, FQNEAQ. Losses at the gene ends were 4 bases for V and 1 base for J; bases not matched to a gene: 3. The DNA for the CDR3 is TGTGCCAGCAGCTCGGGACAGCCCCAAGAGACCCAGTACTTC. Protein sequence: CASSSGQPQETQYF.

The chain recombines TRBV20-1 with TRBJ2-3; D unresolved. V lost 3 bases to trimming and J lost 4 bases, with 8 bases between them. The CDR3 runs to 12 residues. CDR1 and CDR2 from the germline V gene are DFQATT and SNEGSKA (reference sequence). The CDR3, as DNA: TGCAGTGCTAGTGTCGAGGCAGATACGCAGTATTTT. This encodes CSASVEADTQYF.

The chain couples TRBV28 to TRBJ1-2, with TRBD1 matching 7 bases. The CDR3 has 13 residues. V lost 5 bases to trimming and J lost 3 bases; unmatched junction nucleotides: 3. The germline V gene has CDR1 MDHEN and CDR2 SYDVKM. As DNA, the CDR3 is TGTGCCAGCAGTACTGGGACAGACTATGGCTACACCTTC. Translated, it gives CASSTGTDYGYTF.

This clone was counted once. DNA for the CDR3: TGTGCCTGGGGGGGGGCGTATCAGAACACCGGGGAGCTGTTTTTT. This codes for CAWGGAYQNTGELFF. This chain connects TRBV30 to TRBJ2-2, with a weak D call TRBD2 (7 bases). This CDR3 comprises 15 residues. V was trimmed by 5 bases and J by 1 base, leaving 14 bases between them. Germline values: CDR1 GTSNPN, CDR2 SVGIG (reference sequence).

V and J are TRBV28 and TRBJ1-2, with D uncertain. Per the germline V gene, CDR1 is MDHEN and CDR2 is SYDVKM. The CDR3 has 13 residues. V lost 7 bases to trimming and J lost 4 bases, with 13 bases between them. CDR3 bases: TGTGCCAGCATCTCAGGTAGCGGCTATGGCTACACCTTC. Residues: CASISGSGYGYTF.

With regard to this clone: The sample holds other DNA sequences that translate to the same CDR3. J is TRBJ2-1 and V is TRBV30; TRBD2 aligns across 8 bases. Germline assignment: CDR1 GTSNPN and CDR2 SVGIG (reference sequence). V was clipped by 0 bases and J by 4 bases; unmatched bases: 5. The length of the CDR3 is 15 residues. CDR3 coding DNA: TGTGCCTGGAGTGTAGGACTAGCCGGATACAATGAGCAGTTCTTC. This codes for CAWSVGLAGYNEQFF.